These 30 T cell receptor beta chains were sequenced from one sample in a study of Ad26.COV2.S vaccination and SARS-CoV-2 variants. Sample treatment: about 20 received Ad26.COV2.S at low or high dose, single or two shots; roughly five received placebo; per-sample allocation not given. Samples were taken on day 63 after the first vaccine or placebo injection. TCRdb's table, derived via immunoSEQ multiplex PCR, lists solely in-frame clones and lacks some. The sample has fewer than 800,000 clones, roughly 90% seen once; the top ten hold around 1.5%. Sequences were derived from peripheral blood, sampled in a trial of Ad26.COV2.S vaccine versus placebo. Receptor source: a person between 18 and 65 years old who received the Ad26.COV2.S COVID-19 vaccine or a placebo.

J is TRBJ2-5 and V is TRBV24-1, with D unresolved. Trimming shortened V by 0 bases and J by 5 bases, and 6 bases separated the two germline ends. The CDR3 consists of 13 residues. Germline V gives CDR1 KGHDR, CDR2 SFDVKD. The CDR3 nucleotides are TGTGCCACCAGTGATTTGGCGATCGAGACCCAGTACTTC. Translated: CATSDLAIETQYF.

CDR3 sequence (DNA): TGTGCCAGTCGGGTGCAGGGGGCTGTTCAGCCCCAGCATTTT. This translates into CASRVQGAVQPQHF. The genes are TRBV19 and TRBJ1-5, with 8 bases aligning to TRBD1. The CDR3 covers 14 residues. V dropped 8 bases and J dropped 6; count of bases not matched to a gene: 9. CDR1 is LNHDA and CDR2 is SQIVND in the germline V gene (reference sequence).

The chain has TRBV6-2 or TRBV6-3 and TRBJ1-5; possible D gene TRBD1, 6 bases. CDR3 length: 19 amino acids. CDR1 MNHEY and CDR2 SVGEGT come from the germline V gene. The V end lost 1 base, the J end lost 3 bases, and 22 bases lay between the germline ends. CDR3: CASSYWRQVSWAPNQPQHF. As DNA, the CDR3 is TGTGCCAGCAGTTACTGGCGACAGGTCTCCTGGGCCCCCAATCAGCCCCAGCATTTT.

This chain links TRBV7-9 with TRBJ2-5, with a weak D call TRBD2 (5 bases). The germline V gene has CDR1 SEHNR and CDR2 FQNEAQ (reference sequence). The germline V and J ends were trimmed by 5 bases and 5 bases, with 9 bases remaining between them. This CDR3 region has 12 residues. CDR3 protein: CASSPGWETQYF. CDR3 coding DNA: TGTGCCAGCAGCCCGGGGTGGGAGACCCAGTACTTC.

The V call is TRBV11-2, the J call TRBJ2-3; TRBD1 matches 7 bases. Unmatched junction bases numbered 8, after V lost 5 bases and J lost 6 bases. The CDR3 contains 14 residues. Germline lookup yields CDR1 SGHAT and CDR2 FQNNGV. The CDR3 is CASSPRQGSDTQYF. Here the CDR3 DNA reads TGTGCCAGCAGCCCCCGACAGGGATCGGATACGCAGTATTTT.

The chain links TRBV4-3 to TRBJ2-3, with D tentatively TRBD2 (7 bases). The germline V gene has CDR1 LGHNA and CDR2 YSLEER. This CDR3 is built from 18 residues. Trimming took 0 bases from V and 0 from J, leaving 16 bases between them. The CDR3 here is CASSQESWWGGSTDTQYF. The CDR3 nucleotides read TGCGCCAGCAGCCAAGAGTCTTGGTGGGGGGGCAGCACAGATACGCAGTATTTT.

CDR3 bases: TGTGCCAGCACTCGGGGGGGGTACAATGAGCAGTTCTTC. As protein: CASTRGGYNEQFF. The chain combines TRBV7-2 with TRBJ2-1, with 8 bases fitting TRBD2. V gave up 7 bases and J gave up 4 bases; unmatched junction bases: 3. The germline V gene encodes CDR1 SGHTA and CDR2 FQGNSA. This CDR3 contains 13 residues. Filled out from reference TRBV7-2 and TRBJ2-1, the complete variable domain reads GAGVSQSPSNKVTEKGKDVELRCDPISGHTALYWYRQSLGQGLEFLIYFQGNSAPDKSGLPSDRFSAERTGGSVSTLTIQRTQQEDSAVYLCASTRGGYNEQFFGPGTRLTVL.

This chain's CDR3 is CASSSSIRSGANVLTF. The CDR3 DNA is TGTGCCAGCAGCTCTTCCATACGCTCTGGGGCCAACGTCCTGACTTTC. The gene calls are TRBV7-9 and TRBJ2-6; D is uncertain. This CDR3 spans 16 amino acids. Germline values: CDR1 SEHNR, CDR2 FQNEAQ (reference sequence). Trimming removed 4 bases from V and 0 bases from J, with 10 bases in between.

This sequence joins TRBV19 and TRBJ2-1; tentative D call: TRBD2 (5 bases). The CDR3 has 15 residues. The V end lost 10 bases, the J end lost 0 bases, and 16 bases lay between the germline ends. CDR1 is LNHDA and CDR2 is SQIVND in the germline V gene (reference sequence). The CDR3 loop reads CANSPGGFSYNEQFF. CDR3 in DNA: TGTGCCAACTCCCCCGGCGGGTTCTCCTACAATGAGCAGTTCTTC.

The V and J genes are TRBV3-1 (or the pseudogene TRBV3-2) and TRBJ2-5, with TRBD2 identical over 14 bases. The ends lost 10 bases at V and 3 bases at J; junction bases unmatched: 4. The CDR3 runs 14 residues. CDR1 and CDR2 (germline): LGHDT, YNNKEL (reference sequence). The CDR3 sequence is CATRLAGGEETQYF. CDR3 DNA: TGTGCCACACGACTAGCGGGAGGGGAAGAGACCCAGTACTTC.

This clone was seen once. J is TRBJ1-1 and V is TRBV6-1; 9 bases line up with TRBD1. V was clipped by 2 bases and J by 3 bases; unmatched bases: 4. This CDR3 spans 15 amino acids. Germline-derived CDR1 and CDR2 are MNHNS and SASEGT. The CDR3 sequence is CASSEPRTGDTEAFF. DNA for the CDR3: TGTGCCAGCAGTGAACCCCGGACAGGGGACACTGAAGCTTTCTTT.

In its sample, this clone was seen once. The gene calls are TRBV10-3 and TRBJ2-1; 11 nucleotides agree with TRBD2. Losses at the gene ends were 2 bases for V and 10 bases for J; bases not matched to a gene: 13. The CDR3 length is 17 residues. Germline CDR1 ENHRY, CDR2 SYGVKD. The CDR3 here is CAISEPRGLAGGGEQFF. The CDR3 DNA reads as TGTGCCATCAGTGAGCCCAGGGGATTAGCGGGAGGGGGAGAGCAGTTCTTC.

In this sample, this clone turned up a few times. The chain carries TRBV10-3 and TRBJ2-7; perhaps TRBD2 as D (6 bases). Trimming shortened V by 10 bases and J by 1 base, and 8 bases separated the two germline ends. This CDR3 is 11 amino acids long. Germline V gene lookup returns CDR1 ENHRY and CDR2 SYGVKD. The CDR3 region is CATRGSYEQYF. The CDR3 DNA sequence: TGTGCCACCCGGGGGTCCTACGAGCAGTACTTC.

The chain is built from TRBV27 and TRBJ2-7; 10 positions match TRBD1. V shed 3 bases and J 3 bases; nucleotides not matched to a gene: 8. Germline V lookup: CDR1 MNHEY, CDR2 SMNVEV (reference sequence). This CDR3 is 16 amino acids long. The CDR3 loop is CASSFSRTGGFYEQYF. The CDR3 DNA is TGTGCCAGCAGTTTCTCCCGGACAGGGGGTTTCTACGAGCAGTACTTC.

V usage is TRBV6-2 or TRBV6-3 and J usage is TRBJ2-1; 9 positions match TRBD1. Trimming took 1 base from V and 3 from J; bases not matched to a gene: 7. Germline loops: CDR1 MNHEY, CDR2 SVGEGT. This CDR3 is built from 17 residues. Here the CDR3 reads CASSYFPGTGSYNEQFF. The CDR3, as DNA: TGTGCCAGCAGTTACTTCCCCGGGACAGGGAGCTACAATGAGCAGTTCTTC.

The CDR3 protein is CASSQDRHGNQPQHF. The DNA of the CDR3 is TGCGCCAGCAGCCAAGATAGACACGGCAATCAGCCCCAGCATTTT. The chain carries TRBV4-3 and TRBJ1-5; D is ambiguous. Trimming shortened V by 0 bases and J by 2 bases, and 8 bases separated the two germline ends. This CDR3 contains 15 residues. Germline lookup yields CDR1 LGHNA and CDR2 YSLEER.

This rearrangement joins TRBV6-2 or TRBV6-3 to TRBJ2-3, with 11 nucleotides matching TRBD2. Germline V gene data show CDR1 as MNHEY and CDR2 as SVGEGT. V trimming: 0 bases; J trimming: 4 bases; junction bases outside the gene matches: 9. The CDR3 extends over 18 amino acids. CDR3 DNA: TGTGCCAGCAGTTACTCGATCCTAGCGGGGGGCTCCCCAGATACGCAGTATTTT. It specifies CASSYSILAGGSPDTQYF.

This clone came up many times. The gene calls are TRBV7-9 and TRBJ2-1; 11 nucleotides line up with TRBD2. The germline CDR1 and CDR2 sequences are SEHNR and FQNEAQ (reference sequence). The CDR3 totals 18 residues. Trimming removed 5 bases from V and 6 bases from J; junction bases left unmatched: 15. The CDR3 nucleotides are TGTGCCAGCAGCCCGAAAGTAGCGGGAGGGGGGTTTCGCAATGAGCAGTTCTTC. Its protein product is CASSPKVAGGGFRNEQFF.

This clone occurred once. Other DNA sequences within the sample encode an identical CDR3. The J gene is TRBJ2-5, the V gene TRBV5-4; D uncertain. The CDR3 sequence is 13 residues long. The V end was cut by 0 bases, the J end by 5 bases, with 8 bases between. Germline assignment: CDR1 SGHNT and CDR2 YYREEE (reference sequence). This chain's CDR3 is CASSLGVLETQYF. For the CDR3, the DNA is TGTGCCAGCAGCTTGGGGGTCTTGGAGACCCAGTACTTC.

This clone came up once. The CDR3 DNA follows: TGTGCCAGCAGCGTAGGCAGTAGTAGCTCAGATACGCAGTATTTT. This encodes CASSVGSSSSDTQYF. The V call is TRBV9, the J call TRBJ2-3; D ambiguous. The CDR3 has 15 amino acids. Trimming stripped 0 bases from V and 4 bases from J, with 12 bases between. The germline gives CDR1 SGDLS, CDR2 YYNGEE.

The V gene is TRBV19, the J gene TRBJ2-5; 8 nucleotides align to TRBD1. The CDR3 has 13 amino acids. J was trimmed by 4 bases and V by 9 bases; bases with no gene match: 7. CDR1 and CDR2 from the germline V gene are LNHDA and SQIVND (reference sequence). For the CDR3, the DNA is TGTGCCAGCACGGACAGGGATGGAGAGACCCAGTACTTC. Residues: CASTDRDGETQYF.

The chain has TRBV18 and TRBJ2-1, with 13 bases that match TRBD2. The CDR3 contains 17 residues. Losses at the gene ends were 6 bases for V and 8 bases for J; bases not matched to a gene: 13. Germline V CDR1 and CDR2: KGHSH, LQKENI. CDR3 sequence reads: CASSQTSGGTPRDEQFF. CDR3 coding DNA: TGTGCCAGCTCGCAGACTAGCGGGGGGACTCCCAGGGATGAGCAGTTCTTC.

The CDR3 sequence is CSVGTGGLNTEAFF. In DNA form, the CDR3 reads TGCAGCGTTGGGACAGGGGGTTTGAACACTGAAGCTTTCTTT. V and J are TRBV29-1 and TRBJ1-1; 10 bases map to TRBD1. CDR1 and CDR2 (germline): SQVTM, ANQGSEA. There are 14 residues in the CDR3. J gave up 0 bases and V 4 bases, and 2 bases lay outside the gene matches.

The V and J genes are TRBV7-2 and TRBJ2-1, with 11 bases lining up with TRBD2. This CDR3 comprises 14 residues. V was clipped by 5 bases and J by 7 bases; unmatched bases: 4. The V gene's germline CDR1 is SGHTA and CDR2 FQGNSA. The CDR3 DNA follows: TGTGCCAGCAGCAAAGGACTAGCGGGTAATGAGCAGTTCTTC. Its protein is CASSKGLAGNEQFF.

The CDR3 coding sequence is TGCGCCAGCAGCTTGGGAGGACAGTTTAATGAAAAACTGTTTTTT. This translates into CASSLGGQFNEKLFF. The genes are TRBV5-1 and TRBJ1-4; a weak D match, TRBD1 (6 bases). The ends were cut back, 0 bases at V and 4 bases at J, with 10 bases in the middle. The length of the CDR3 is 15 residues. Germline loops: CDR1 SGHRS, CDR2 YFSETQ.

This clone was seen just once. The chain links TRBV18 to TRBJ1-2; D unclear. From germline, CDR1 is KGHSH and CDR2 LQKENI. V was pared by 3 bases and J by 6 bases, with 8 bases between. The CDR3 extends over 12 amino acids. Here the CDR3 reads CASSPLRDGYTF. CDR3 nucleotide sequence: TGTGCCAGCTCACCCCTTAGAGATGGCTACACCTTC. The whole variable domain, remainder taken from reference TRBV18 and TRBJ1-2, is NAGVMQNPRHLVRRRGQEARLRCSPMKGHSHVYWYRQLPEEGLKFMVYLQKENIIDESGMPKERFSAEFPKEGPSILRIQQVVRGDSAAYFCASSPLRDGYTFGSGTRLTVV.

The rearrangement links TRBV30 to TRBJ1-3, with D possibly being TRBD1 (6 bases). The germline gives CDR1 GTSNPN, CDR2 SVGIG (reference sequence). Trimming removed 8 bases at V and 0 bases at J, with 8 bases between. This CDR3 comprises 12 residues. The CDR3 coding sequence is TGTGCCGGACAGCTCTCTGGAAACACCATATATTTT. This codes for CAGQLSGNTIYF.

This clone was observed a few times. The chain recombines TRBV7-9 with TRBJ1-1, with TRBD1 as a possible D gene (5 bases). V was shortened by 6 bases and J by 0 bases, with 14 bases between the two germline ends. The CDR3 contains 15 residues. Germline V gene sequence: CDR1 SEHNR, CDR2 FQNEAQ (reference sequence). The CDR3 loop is CASSDRGFMNTEAFF. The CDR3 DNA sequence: TGTGCCAGCAGTGATAGGGGATTTATGAACACTGAAGCTTTCTTT.

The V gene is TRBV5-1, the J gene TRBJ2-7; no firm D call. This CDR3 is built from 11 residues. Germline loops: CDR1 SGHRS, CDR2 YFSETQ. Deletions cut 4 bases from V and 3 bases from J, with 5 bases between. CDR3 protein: CASSGNYEQYF. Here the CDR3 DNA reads TGCGCCAGCAGCGGAAACTACGAGCAGTACTTC.

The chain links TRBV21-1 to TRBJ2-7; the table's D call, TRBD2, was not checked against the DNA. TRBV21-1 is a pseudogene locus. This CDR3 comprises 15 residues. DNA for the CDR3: TGTGCCAGCAGCCCCCCAGGGGGACTAGACTACGAGCAGTACTTC. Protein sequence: CASSPPGGLDYEQYF.